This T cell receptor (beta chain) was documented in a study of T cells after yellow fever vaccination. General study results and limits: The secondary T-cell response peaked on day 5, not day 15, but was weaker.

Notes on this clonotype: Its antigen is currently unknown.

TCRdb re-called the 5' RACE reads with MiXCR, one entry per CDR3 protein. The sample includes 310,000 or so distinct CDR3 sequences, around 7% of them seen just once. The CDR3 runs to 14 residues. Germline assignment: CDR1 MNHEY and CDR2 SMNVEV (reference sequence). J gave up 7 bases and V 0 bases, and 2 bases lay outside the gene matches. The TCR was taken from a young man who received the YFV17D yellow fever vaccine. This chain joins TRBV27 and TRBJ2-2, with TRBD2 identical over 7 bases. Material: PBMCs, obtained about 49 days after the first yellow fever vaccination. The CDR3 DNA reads TGTGCCAGCAGTTTATCGGGGGGGGGCGGGGAGCTGTTTTTT. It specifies CASSLSGGGGELFF.